This T cell receptor beta chain was found in a study of T cell repertoires in cytomegalovirus infection. Study-wide context: Based on public TCR beta signatures, there were indications of CMV infection and of a matching HLA type.

In TCRdb, the reads were re-called with MiXCR into one record per CDR3 protein. The repertoire consists of more than 250,000 distinct CDR3 sequences, with roughly an eighth occurring once and the leading ten covering around 9.5%. Study results and limitations: The response measured ex vivo was dominated by TCR beta clonotypes (HLA-C-restricted and CMV-specific). Carriage of CMV together with the relevant HLA was identifiable through cumulative public TCR beta family frequency.

The CDR3 contains 13 residues. V was shortened by 1 base and J by 5 bases, with 7 bases between the two germline ends. The V gene's germline CDR1 is SGHRS and CDR2 YFSETQ. This clonotype was counted at least ten times. Its antigen is unidentified. The chain carries TRBV5-1 and TRBJ2-4; possible D gene TRBD2, 5 bases. This receptor was identified in a human donor in good health (CMV status not recorded). Some clones in this sample may be carry-over from other donors' samples. Sequencing was carried out using PBMCs. CDR3: CASSLISENIQYF. The CDR3 DNA reads TGCGCCAGCAGCTTGATTAGCGAAAACATTCAGTACTTC.